One sample yielded the 13 T cell receptor beta chains listed below, sequenced in a study of shared clonotypes between healthy human individuals (dated by TCRdb to 2018 to 2020). The protocol used for the library was the immunoSEQ multiplex PCR assay. In its TCRdb copy, this immuneACCESS table keeps in-frame sequences only and misses some clones. Where compared with another copy, unresolved V genes explain less than half of these, and the others have no known cause. For this sample there are around 700,000 clones; approximately 79% appear just once. The ten most abundant clones make up 1.5% to 2% of the sample. Sequencing input: memory CD4+ T cells sorted from blood. This specimen's cell subset or site label, per the study, means: CD45RA-negative fraction. The receptor set was obtained from a woman between 25 and 40 years old in good health.

This chain joins TRBV4-1 and TRBJ2-3; the D gene is possibly TRBD2 (6 bases). Per the germline V gene, CDR1 is MGHRA and CDR2 is YSYEKL. Trimming took off 4 bases at V and 4 bases at J, with 21 bases between the two ends. The CDR3 extends over 17 amino acids. The CDR3 region is CASSPGPPGLGPDTQYF. CDR3 DNA sequence: TGCGCCAGCAGCCCTGGCCCGCCGGGACTCGGGCCAGATACGCAGTATTTT.

The chain combines TRBV25-1 with TRBJ1-5; 8 nucleotides align to TRBD1. The J segment lost 2 bases and the V segment lost 4 bases, leaving 10 bases of the junction unmatched. Germline values: CDR1 MGHDK, CDR2 SYGVNS. The CDR3 extends over 17 amino acids. DNA of the CDR3: TGTGCCAGCAGTGCCCAGGGGGAACAGGGGGGCAATCAGCCCCAGCATTTT. It encodes CASSAQGEQGGNQPQHF.

The rearrangement joins TRBV14 to TRBJ2-5; either TRBD1 or TRBD2 may fit D (6 bases each). Deletions cut 0 bases from V and 7 bases from J, with 9 bases between. Germline V gives CDR1 SGHDN, CDR2 FVKESK. CDR3 size: 13 residues. In DNA form, the CDR3 reads TGTGCCAGCAGCCAAGATGGGGGGCGGACCCAGTACTTC. Translation: CASSQDGGRTQYF.

The rearrangement links TRBV5-1 to TRBJ2-1, with 8 bases aligning to TRBD2. After removal of 4 bases from V and 3 bases from J, the junction contained 3 bases not matched to a gene. Per germline, CDR1 SGHRS and CDR2 YFSETQ. The CDR3 runs to 14 residues. CDR3 loop: CASSPGGDYNEQFF. In DNA, the CDR3 is TGCGCCAGCAGCCCCGGGGGGGACTACAATGAGCAGTTCTTC.

This clone was found a few times. Other DNA sequences in this specimen translate into the identical CDR3. The gene calls are TRBV5-1 and TRBJ1-3; TRBD1 is a possible D gene (5 bases). Deletions cut 5 bases from V and 2 bases from J, with 11 bases between. The CDR3 is 14 residues long. Germline-derived CDR1 and CDR2 are SGHRS and YFSETQ. This CDR3 reads CASSPGTAGNTIYF. CDR3 bases: TGCGCCAGCAGTCCTGGGACGGCTGGAAACACCATATATTTT.

About this clone itself: The sample holds other DNA sequences that translate to the same CDR3. The V gene is TRBV5-1, the J gene TRBJ1-4, with D perhaps TRBD1 (5 bases). Germline V CDR1 and CDR2: SGHRS, YFSETQ. The CDR3 totals 13 residues. V shed 1 base and J shed 8 bases, with 9 bases lying between them. The CDR3 loop reads CASSLQGGEKLFF. The CDR3 DNA is TGCGCCAGCAGCTTGCAGGGTGGGGAAAAACTGTTTTTT.

Only one count was recorded for this clone. This chain connects TRBV2 to TRBJ1-3; no reliable D call. The germline V gene has CDR1 SNHLY and CDR2 FYNNEI. The CDR3 extends over 14 amino acids. V was clipped by 6 bases and J by 4 bases, with 13 bases between them. The CDR3 region is CASREISRGNTIYF. CDR3 nucleotide sequence: TGTGCCAGCAGGGAAATTTCGCGGGGAAACACCATATATTTT.

This chain connects TRBV28 to TRBJ2-1, with D unresolved. The germline gives CDR1 MDHEN, CDR2 SYDVKM. The CDR3 has 12 amino acids. The ends were cut back, 4 bases at V and 9 bases at J, with 10 bases in the middle. The CDR3 bases are TGTGCCAGCAGTTCCAGGACGATTGAGCAGTTCTTC. Translation gives CASSSRTIEQFF.

The V and J genes are TRBV7-8 and TRBJ2-5; possibly TRBD2 for D (6 bases). There are 16 residues in the CDR3. Germline V gene sequence: CDR1 SGHVS, CDR2 FQNEAQ. Trimming removed 5 bases at V and 0 bases at J, with 16 bases between. Here the CDR3 DNA reads TGTGCCAGCAGCCTCCGGCAGAGGGACTACCAAGAGACCCAGTACTTC. It yields the protein CASSLRQRDYQETQYF.

This chain connects TRBV5-6 to TRBJ2-1; D could derive from TRBD1 or TRBD2 (6 bases each). CDR1 is SGHDT, CDR2 YYEEEE, per germline. This CDR3 region has 16 residues. The ends were cut back, 4 bases at V and 1 base at J, with 15 bases in the middle. The CDR3 region has the DNA TGTGCCAGCAGCCACCGGAGGGGGTCGTCCTACAATGAGCAGTTCTTC. This sequence encodes CASSHRRGSSYNEQFF.

The sample holds a few counts of this clone. The V call is TRBV28, the J call TRBJ1-5; D is perhaps TRBD1 (5 bases). Germline CDR1 reads MDHEN; CDR2 reads SYDVKM. The V end was cut by 8 bases, the J end by 4 bases, with 18 bases between. The CDR3 is made up of 15 amino acids. CDR3 in DNA: TGTGCCAGCGATGATTGGCAGGGCTTTAATCAGCCCCAGCATTTT. This sequence encodes CASDDWQGFNQPQHF.

The rearrangement joins TRBV5-4 to TRBJ2-1; the D gene is possibly TRBD1 (5 bases). Per the germline V gene, CDR1 is SGHNT and CDR2 is YYREEE (reference sequence). The CDR3 consists of 14 residues. CDR3 bases: TGTGCGACAGAATTGGGGCAGAAGAACAATGAGCAGTTCTTC. Translating gives CATELGQKNNEQFF. Filled out from reference TRBV5-4 and TRBJ2-1, the complete variable domain reads ETGVTQSPTHLIKTRGQQVTLRCSSQSGHNTVSWYQQALGQGPQFIFQYYREEENGRGNFPPRFSGLQFPNYSSELNVNALELDDSALYLCATELGQKNNEQFFGPGTRLTVL.

V gene TRBV4-2 combines with J gene TRBJ2-7; perhaps TRBD2 as D (6 bases). V lost 5 bases to trimming and J lost 0 bases, with 14 bases between them. The CDR3 is made up of 15 amino acids. Germline V gene data show CDR1 as LGHNA and CDR2 as YNFKEQ. The CDR3 coding sequence is TGTGCCAGCAGCAGTCTTACCGGGAGCTCCTACGAGCAGTACTTC. Its protein is CASSSLTGSSYEQYF.